The 8 T cell receptor beta chains presented below share a single source sample, sequenced in a study of blood T cell repertoires in COVID-19. Here immunoSEQ multiplex PCR was the method, and the copy in TCRdb shows in-frame clones only, minus some. Of around 300,000 clones in the sample, over 75% were seen once. Material: peripheral blood. The receptors shown here come from a woman aged 70 to 79 with acute or convalescent COVID-19.

V usage is TRBV27 and J usage is TRBJ1-2; no clear D. The CDR3 is 13 residues long. V lost 3 bases and J lost 1, with 6 bases in between. From germline, CDR1 is MNHEY and CDR2 SMNVEV (reference sequence). For the CDR3, the DNA is TGTGCCAGCAGTTTTACAAGTAACTATGGCTACACCTTC. Translation: CASSFTSNYGYTF.

The gene calls are TRBV14 and TRBJ2-1; no clear D gene. This CDR3 region has 14 residues. Germline V gene sequence: CDR1 SGHDN, CDR2 FVKESK. V lost 1 base and J 4 bases, leaving 8 bases between the germline ends. The CDR3 coding sequence is TGTGCCAGCAGCCAAGTTAGTCGATACAATGAGCAGTTCTTC. Residues: CASSQVSRYNEQFF. Full variable domain (rest looked up from reference TRBV14 and TRBJ2-1): EAGVTQFPSHSVIEKGQTVTLRCDPISGHDNLYWYRRVMGKEIKFLLHFVKESKQDESGMPNNRFLAERTGGTYSTLKVQPAELEDSGVYFCASSQVSRYNEQFFGPGTRLTVL.

The chain couples TRBV19 to TRBJ1-5, with TRBD1 matching 11 bases. With V trimmed by 6 bases and J by 2 bases, 3 bases remained unmatched. This CDR3 is 15 amino acids long. Germline V CDR1 and CDR2: LNHDA, SQIVND (reference sequence). This chain's CDR3 is CASRGTGGGNQPQHF. CDR3 DNA sequence: TGTGCCAGTAGGGGGACAGGGGGTGGCAATCAGCCCCAGCATTTT.

The chain uses TRBV15 and TRBJ1-2; D possibly corresponds to TRBD1 (6 bases). Germline V gene sequence: CDR1 LNHNV, CDR2 YYDKDF (reference sequence). This CDR3 is 13 amino acids long. The V and J ends lost 6 bases and 2 bases respectively, with 10 bases between them. The CDR3 coding sequence is TGTGCCACCAGTCAAACAGGGAACTATGGCTACACCTTC. It yields the protein CATSQTGNYGYTF. Supplemented by reference TRBV15 and TRBJ1-2, the full variable domain reads DAMVIQNPRYQVTQFGKPVTLSCSQTLNHNVMYWYQQKSSQAPKLLFHYYDKDFNNEADTPDNFQSRRPNTSFCFLDIRSPGLGDTAMYLCATSQTGNYGYTFGSGTRLTVV.

V gene TRBV4-1 combines with J gene TRBJ2-1, with D possibly TRBD1 on 6 matching bases. Germline loops: CDR1 MGHRA, CDR2 YSYEKL. With 3 bases removed from V and 2 bases from J, the gap between germline ends came to 20 bases. The CDR3 loop spans 18 amino acids. CDR3 sequence reads: CASSHRGGVGQAYNEQFF. The CDR3, as DNA: TGCGCCAGCAGCCATCGAGGGGGTGTTGGGCAGGCCTACAATGAGCAGTTCTTC.

This rearrangement joins TRBV7-2 to TRBJ2-2; tentative D call: TRBD2 (6 bases). Germline CDR1 reads SGHTA; CDR2 reads FQGNSA. V gave up 5 bases and J gave up 1 base, with 11 bases separating them. This CDR3 has 15 residues. The CDR3 DNA reads as TGTGCCAGCAGCCCGGACTATATGAACACCGGGGAGCTGTTTTTT. Its translation is CASSPDYMNTGELFF.

CDR3: CASSLNRLSDYGYTF. DNA for the CDR3: TGTGCCAGCAGCTTAAACAGGCTCTCAGACTATGGCTACACCTTC. The V and J genes are TRBV7-9 and TRBJ1-2, with D perhaps matching TRBD1 (5 bases). The CDR3 consists of 15 residues. From germline, CDR1 is SEHNR and CDR2 FQNEAQ (reference sequence). V lost 2 bases, J lost 3 bases, and 13 bases lay in between. Full variable domain (remainder filled in from reference TRBV7-9 and TRBJ1-2): DTGVSQNPRHKITKRGQNVTFRCDPISEHNRLYWYRQTLGQGPEFLTYFQNEAQLEKSRLLSDRFSAERPKGSFSTLEIQRTEQGDSAMYLCASSLNRLSDYGYTFGSGTRLTVV.

The rearrangement joins TRBV5-4 to TRBJ2-7; TRBD1 aligns across 7 bases. CDR1 and CDR2 (germline): SGHNT, YYREEE (reference sequence). The junction had 1 base not matched to a gene; V was cut back by 0 bases and J by 1 base. The CDR3 consists of 14 residues. The CDR3 spells CASSLGGQSYEQYF. The CDR3, as DNA: TGTGCCAGCAGCTTGGGGGGACAGTCCTACGAGCAGTACTTC.